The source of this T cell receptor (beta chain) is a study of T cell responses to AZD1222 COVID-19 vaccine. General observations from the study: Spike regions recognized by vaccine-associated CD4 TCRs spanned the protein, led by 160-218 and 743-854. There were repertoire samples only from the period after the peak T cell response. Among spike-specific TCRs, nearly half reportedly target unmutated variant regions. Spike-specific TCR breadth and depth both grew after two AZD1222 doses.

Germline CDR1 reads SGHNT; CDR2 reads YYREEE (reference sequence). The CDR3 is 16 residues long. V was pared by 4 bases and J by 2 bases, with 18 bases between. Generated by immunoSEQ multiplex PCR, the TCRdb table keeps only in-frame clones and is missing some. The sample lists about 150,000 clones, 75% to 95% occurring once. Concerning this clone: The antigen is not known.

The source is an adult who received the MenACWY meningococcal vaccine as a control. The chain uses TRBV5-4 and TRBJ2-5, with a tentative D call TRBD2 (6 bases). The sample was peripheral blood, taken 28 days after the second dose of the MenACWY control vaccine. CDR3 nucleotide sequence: TGTGCCAGCAGCCCGGGGGTAGCGGCATATCAAGAGACCCAGTACTTC. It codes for CASSPGVAAYQETQYF.